This T cell receptor beta chain was captured by sequencing in a study of T-cell reconstitution after alpha-beta-depleted transplantation in children. TCRbeta library construction was performed incorporating unique molecular identifiers. TCRdb ran MiXCR on the PCR reads and lists one entry per CDR3 protein. Counted here are around 480,000 distinct CDR3 sequences, roughly 33% occurring once; the ten biggest clones make up around 2.4%. The germline gives CDR1 SQVTM, CDR2 ANQGSEA. This CDR3 is built from 12 residues. Trimming took 6 bases from V and 10 from J, leaving 18 bases between them. The receptor comes from a human donor who donated a stem cell graft to a child with aplastic anemia. The material was PBMCs from the stem cell graft donor, obtained from the stem cell graft. The chain couples TRBV29-1 to TRBJ1-2; a weak D match, TRBD1 (5 bases). CDR3 sequence reads: CSVSAGTPSYTF. CDR3 sequence (DNA): TGCAGCGTGTCTGCAGGGACCCCATCCTACACCTTC.